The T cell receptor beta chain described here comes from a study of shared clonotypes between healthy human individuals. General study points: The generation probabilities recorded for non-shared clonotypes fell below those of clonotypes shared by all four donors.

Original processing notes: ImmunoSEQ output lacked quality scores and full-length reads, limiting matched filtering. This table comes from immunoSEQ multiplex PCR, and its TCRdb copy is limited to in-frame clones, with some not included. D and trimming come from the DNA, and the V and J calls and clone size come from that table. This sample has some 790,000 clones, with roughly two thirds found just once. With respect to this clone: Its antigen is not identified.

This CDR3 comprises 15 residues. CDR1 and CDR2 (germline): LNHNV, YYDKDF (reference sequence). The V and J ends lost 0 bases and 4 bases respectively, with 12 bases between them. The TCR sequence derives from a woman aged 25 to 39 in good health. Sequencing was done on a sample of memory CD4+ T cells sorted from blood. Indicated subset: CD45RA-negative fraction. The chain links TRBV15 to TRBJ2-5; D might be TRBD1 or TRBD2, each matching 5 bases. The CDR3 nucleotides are TGTGCCACCAGCAGAGATAGGGGCCGGGGAGAGACCCAGTACTTC. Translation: CATSRDRGRGETQYF.